This T cell receptor (beta chain) was profiled in a study of T cell repertoires in cytomegalovirus infection. Overall study context: It was the public TCR beta signatures that indicated both CMV infection and matching HLA type.

For this clonotype: Its antigen remains unidentified.

Study-wide points: Carriage of CMV together with the relevant HLA was identifiable through cumulative public TCR beta family frequency.

This CDR3 spans 17 amino acids. Germline V gene data show CDR1 as SGHRS and CDR2 as YFSETQ. V was clipped by 0 bases and J by 8 bases; unmatched bases: 9. One entry per CDR3 protein results from TCRdb running MiXCR on the reads. The data show about 830,000 distinct CDR3 sequences, with approximately 32% seen just once and around 12% held by the top ten. The chain has TRBV5-1 and TRBJ2-1; TRBD2 matches at 12 bases. Specimen: cultured CD8+ T cells from PBMCs, collected from culture after CMV antigen stimulation. The source is a human donor in good health (CMV status not recorded). Some clones in this sample may be carry-over from other donors' samples. CDR3 residues: CASSLALAGGPGDEQFF. In DNA, the CDR3 is TGCGCCAGCAGCTTGGCCCTAGCGGGGGGGCCAGGGGATGAGCAGTTCTTC.